Listed below are T cell receptor beta chains from one sample, sequenced in a study of cytomegalovirus exposure and HLA in healthy donors. Clones were sequenced by immunoSEQ multiplex PCR, and TCRdb holds only the in-frame ones, with some missing. The table lists roughly 90,000 clones. Sample: PBMCs. These receptor sequences come from a man between 50 and 59 years old in good health and CMV-seropositive. Each CDR3 is given with its conserved first and last residue. Fields, in order: V gene, J gene, D gene, CDR3 protein, CDR3 DNA. A D gene is named only where the DNA matches it firmly.

>TRBV27|TRBJ2-7|NA
CASSLSTAVGFYEQYF
TGTGCCAGCAGTTTATCAACAGCGGTTGGCTTCTACGAGCAGTACTTC
>TRBV5-1|TRBJ1-6|NA
CASSFGPLRDNSPLHF
TGCGCCAGCAGTTTTGGGCCCCTGAGGGATAATTCACCCCTCCACTTT
>TRBV2|TRBJ2-1|NA
CASSPEGRYNEQFF
TGTGCCAGCAGTCCGGAGGGCCGATACAATGAGCAGTTCTTC
>TRBV6-6|TRBJ1-2|NA
CASSPTFIYGYTF
TGTGCCAGCAGTCCAACATTTATCTATGGCTACACCTTC
>TRBV29-1|TRBJ2-7|TRBD2
CSLAWGRGGEQYF
TGCAGCCTAGCCTGGGGGCGGGGGGGCGAGCAGTACTTC
>TRBV4-2|TRBJ1-1|NA
CASSPWTPSTEAFF
TGTGCCAGCAGCCCTTGGACACCAAGTACTGAAGCTTTCTTT
>TRBV19|TRBJ2-1|TRBD1
CASSIGGWARQGYPYNEQFF
TGTGCCAGTAGTATTGGGGGCTGGGCCCGACAGGGCTACCCCTACAATGAGCAGTTCTTC
>TRBV6-6|TRBJ1-4|TRBD1
CASSPTGSGEKLFF
TGTGCCAGCAGCCCGACAGGGTCAGGGGAAAAACTGTTTTTT
>TRBV18|TRBJ1-1|TRBD1
CASSPAGTGTTEAFF
TGTGCCAGCTCACCCGCCGGGACAGGGACCACTGAAGCTTTCTTT
>TRBV27|TRBJ2-7|NA
CASTWGHEQYF
TGTGCCAGCACCTGGGGCCACGAGCAGTACTTC
>TRBV6-6|TRBJ1-2|NA
CASSWRGGSDPGYTF
TGTGCCAGCAGTTGGCGTGGAGGCTCAGACCCTGGCTACACCTTC
>TRBV4-3|TRBJ2-1|TRBD2
CASSHEIIGTSGSYEQFF
TGCGCCAGCAGCCATGAAATCATCGGGACTAGCGGGAGTTATGAGCAGTTCTTC
>TRBV27|TRBJ2-1|NA
CASSRPGSLINEQFF
TGTGCCAGCAGCAGACCGGGTTCGTTAATAAATGAGCAGTTCTTC
>TRBV30|TRBJ1-2|NA
CAWSAVLETYGYTF
TGTGCCTGGAGTGCCGTTTTGGAGACCTATGGCTACACCTTC
>TRBV6-5|TRBJ1-2|TRBD1
CASGATGINHYGYTF
TGTGCCAGCGGTGCGACAGGGATCAATCACTATGGCTACACCTTC
>TRBV15|TRBJ2-7|NA
CATSRDHGGAEQYF
TGTGCCACCAGCAGAGATCATGGGGGGGCCGAGCAGTACTTC
>TRBV19|TRBJ2-5|NA
CASSINREETQYF
TGTGCCAGTAGTATTAACAGGGAAGAGACCCAGTACTTC